The 5 T cell receptor beta chains below were found in one sample sequenced in a study of cytomegalovirus exposure and HLA in healthy donors. Researchers ran the PCR with 60 Vbeta and 13 Jbeta primers. Clones were read by immunoSEQ multiplex PCR, and TCRdb kept only the in-frame ones, dropping some. The sample has about 190,000 clones, approximately 79% seen once. The specimen was PBMCs. These receptors were obtained from a man aged 35-49 years in good health and CMV-seropositive.

The chain is built from TRBV19 and TRBJ1-2; 10 bases fit TRBD1. The CDR3 extends over 15 amino acids. With 4 bases clipped from V and 0 bases from J, the junction kept 2 bases outside the gene matches. Germline values: CDR1 LNHDA, CDR2 SQIVND (reference sequence). The CDR3 nucleotides read TGTGCCAGTAGTAGAGGACAGGGGGCTAACTATGGCTACACCTTC. Translation: CASSRGQGANYGYTF.

The chain joins TRBV7-2 to TRBJ1-1, with a tentative D call TRBD1 (6 bases). Germline CDR1 reads SGHTA; CDR2 reads FQGNSA. The V gene lost 8 bases and the J gene lost 1 base, with 17 bases spanning the gap. This CDR3 has 15 amino acids. Here the CDR3 reads CASHHPPGENTEAFF. Here the CDR3 DNA reads TGTGCCAGCCACCACCCCCCAGGGGAGAACACTGAAGCTTTCTTT.

The chain combines TRBV5-4 with TRBJ1-2; no reliable D call. Germline V gene sequence: CDR1 SGHNT, CDR2 YYREEE (reference sequence). This CDR3 has 14 residues. With 6 bases removed from V and 0 bases from J, the gap between germline ends came to 12 bases. The CDR3 loop is CASTLSASNYGYTF. CDR3 nucleotides: TGTGCCAGCACCCTCAGCGCTTCTAACTATGGCTACACCTTC.

The chain uses TRBV19 and TRBJ2-3, with D possibly TRBD1 on 6 matching bases. Trimming removed 0 bases at V and 2 bases at J, with 15 bases between. The CDR3 covers 17 residues. Germline V gene data show CDR1 as LNHDA and CDR2 as SQIVND (reference sequence). CDR3 amino acids: CASSIDRTVGSTDTQYF. The CDR3 DNA reads TGTGCCAGTAGTATAGACAGGACAGTTGGGTCCACAGATACGCAGTATTTT.

The rearrangement joins TRBV30 to TRBJ1-2; D possibly corresponds to TRBD1 (5 bases). This CDR3 comprises 14 residues. Between the trimmed V and J ends, which lost 3 bases and 4 bases, there was a span of 15 bases. Germline V gives CDR1 GTSNPN, CDR2 SVGIG (reference sequence). In nucleotides, the CDR3 is TGTGCCTGGAGCCACGGGACCGGGGGCTATGGCTACACCTTC. Translating it yields CAWSHGTGGYGYTF. The variable domain in full, completed from reference TRBV30 and TRBJ1-2, reads SQTIHQWPATLVQPVGSPLSLECTVEGTSNPNLYWYRQAAGRGLQLLFYSVGIGQISSEVPQNLSASRPQDRQFILSSKKLLLSDSGFYLCAWSHGTGGYGYTFGSGTRLTVV.